The sequence of this T cell receptor beta chain was determined in a study of human T cells and chemical hapten exposure. The time point: pre-sensitization, week 0. As to treatment: therapeutic diphenylcyclopropenone sensitization with weekly scalp DPC. TCRdb re-called the RACE reads through MiXCR, storing one row per CDR3 protein. The data contain 270,000 or so distinct CDR3 sequences, just under 8% of them singletons. The study, taken as a whole, reports: Following DPC sensitization, TCRs present above 1 in 1000 frequency showed no change.

From germline, CDR1 is MGHRA and CDR2 YSYEKL. The CDR3 is 17 amino acids. The V and J ends lost 0 bases and 6 bases, in that order; junction bases with no gene match: 6. On this clonotype: Antigen: not known.

Sequenced here: whole blood, sampled in connection with sensitization to the hapten diphenylcyclopropenone (DPC). The rearrangement links TRBV4-1 to TRBJ2-3, with 13 bases that match TRBD2. This receptor was obtained from a man aged 18 to 30 with alopecia areata. Some clones in this sample may be carry-over from other donors' samples. CDR3 coding DNA: TGCGCCAGCAGCCAAGATGGACTAGCGGGGGTACTGGATACGCAGTATTTT. Protein product: CASSQDGLAGVLDTQYF.